The 25 T cell receptor beta chains below all came from one sample that was sequenced in a study of PD-L1 blockade in urothelial cancer. Sequenced by immunoSEQ multiplex PCR; TCRdb stores in-frame clones only, minus some. The profile covers about 41,000 clones, with roughly 84% appearing a single time and about 2.5% taken by the ten largest. This sample's time point: peripheral blood 6 weeks after treatment start. The material sequenced was PBMCs, taken around atezolizumab (anti-PD-L1) treatment. The receptors were gathered from a man aged 70 or older with urothelial cancer.

The chain joins TRBV6-6 to TRBJ2-7; perhaps TRBD1 as D (5 bases). Germline V gene lookup returns CDR1 MNHNY and CDR2 SVGAGI (reference sequence). The V end was cut by 6 bases, the J end by 2 bases, with 14 bases between. The CDR3 is 14 residues long. The CDR3 sequence: CASSPGQGTYEQYF. As DNA, the CDR3 is TGTGCCAGCAGCCCCGGGCAGGGAACCTACGAGCAGTACTTC.

The chain recombines TRBV27 with TRBJ1-2, with 10 bases fitting TRBD1. Germline assignment: CDR1 MNHEY and CDR2 SMNVEV (reference sequence). V lost 5 bases, J lost 8 bases, and 17 bases stayed unmatched. CDR3 length equals 17 residues. CDR3 amino acids: CASSPSGTGVIWSGYTF. The CDR3 DNA is TGTGCCAGCAGTCCATCCGGGACAGGGGTAATATGGAGCGGCTACACCTTC.

This chain uses TRBV27 with TRBJ2-5; 14 nucleotides agree with TRBD2. CDR3 length: 15 amino acids. J was trimmed by 5 bases and V by 5 bases; bases with no gene match: 4. Per the germline V gene, CDR1 is MNHEY and CDR2 is SMNVEV (reference sequence). CDR3 sequence: CASSTGLAGVETQYF. DNA for the CDR3: TGTGCCAGCAGTACGGGACTAGCGGGAGTTGAGACCCAGTACTTC.

J is TRBJ1-1 and V is TRBV2; D uncertain. Germline assignment: CDR1 SNHLY and CDR2 FYNNEI. CDR3 length equals 15 residues. Trimming pared 3 bases from V and 6 bases from J, leaving 17 bases between. CDR3 protein: CASSERHGRLSEAFF. CDR3 DNA: TGTGCCAGCAGTGAGAGGCATGGGAGGCTCTCTGAAGCTTTCTTT. Full variable domain (missing parts from reference TRBV2 and TRBJ1-1): EPEVTQTPSHQVTQMGQEVILRCVPISNHLYFYWYRQILGQKVEFLVSFYNNEISEKSEIFDDQFSVERPDGSNFTLKIRSTKLEDSAMYFCASSERHGRLSEAFFGQGTRLTVV.

This chain connects TRBV7-2 to TRBJ1-3, with D tentatively TRBD1 (5 bases). Per the germline V gene, CDR1 is SGHTA and CDR2 is FQGNSA. The CDR3 runs 15 residues. Trimming stripped 2 bases from V and 0 bases from J, with 8 bases between. CDR3 nucleotides: TGTGCCAGCAGCTTAAGGGGTCCCTCTGGAAACACCATATATTTT. The encoded protein is CASSLRGPSGNTIYF.

The J gene is TRBJ2-3, the V gene TRBV6-1; 13 nucleotides agree with TRBD2. CDR1 and CDR2 (germline): MNHNS, SASEGT. The CDR3 has 15 amino acids. With V trimmed by 6 bases and J by 1 base, 1 base remained unmatched. The CDR3 DNA follows: TGTGCCAGCAGCGGGACTAGCGGGGGCACAGATACGCAGTATTTT. It specifies CASSGTSGGTDTQYF.

This sequence joins TRBV30 and TRBJ2-2; 7 bases fit TRBD1. This CDR3 has 14 residues. Germline CDR1 is GTSNPN and CDR2 is SVGIG (reference sequence). The V segment lost 4 bases and the J segment 4 bases; nucleotides outside the gene matches: 6. Here the CDR3 DNA reads TGTGCCTGGATGGGACAGACCTTCACCGGGGAGCTGTTTTTT. It translates to CAWMGQTFTGELFF.

The chain recombines TRBV11-2 with TRBJ2-5; TRBD1 matches 11 bases. The J segment lost 4 bases and the V segment lost 6 bases, leaving 7 bases of the junction unmatched. Germline-derived CDR1 and CDR2 are SGHAT and FQNNGV. The CDR3 has 15 residues. In nucleotides, the CDR3 is TGTGCCAGCAGAACGACCGGGACAGGGGGAGAGACCCAGTACTTC. This sequence encodes CASRTTGTGGETQYF.

This clone appeared once. This chain uses TRBV4-1 with TRBJ2-7; maybe TRBD2 (5 bases). Germline V gives CDR1 MGHRA, CDR2 YSYEKL. CDR3 size: 13 residues. Trimming shortened V by 4 bases and J by 3 bases, and 10 bases separated the two germline ends. The CDR3 is CASSPSLFYEQYF. CDR3 DNA: TGCGCCAGCAGCCCTAGCCTATTCTACGAGCAGTACTTC.

This chain links TRBV10-2 with TRBJ1-1, with 9 bases aligning to TRBD1. The V and J ends lost 9 bases and 5 bases, in that order; junction bases with no gene match: 10. The CDR3 contains 14 residues. Per the germline V gene, CDR1 is WSHSY and CDR2 is SAAADI. For the CDR3, the DNA is TGCGCCAGGAGGACCGGGACAGGGTCTACTGAAGCTTTCTTT. Its translation is CARRTGTGSTEAFF.

V and J are TRBV11-2 and TRBJ2-3, with 7 bases identical to TRBD2. The CDR3 is made up of 15 amino acids. CDR1 is SGHAT, CDR2 FQNNGV, per germline. The ends lost 2 bases at V and 2 bases at J; junction bases unmatched: 4. CDR3 sequence reads: CASSLRLADTDTQYF. The CDR3 DNA reads as TGTGCCAGCAGCTTAAGGCTAGCGGACACAGATACGCAGTATTTT.

The rearrangement uses TRBV19 and TRBJ1-4; D possibly corresponds to TRBD1 (5 bases). The V gene's germline CDR1 is LNHDA and CDR2 SQIVND (reference sequence). The CDR3 has 15 amino acids. V dropped 4 bases and J dropped 5 bases, with 14 bases sitting between them. The DNA of the CDR3 is TGTGCCAGTAGTAGCACAGGCTTTCTGAATGAAAAACTGTTTTTT. Its translation is CASSSTGFLNEKLFF.

This sequence joins TRBV7-2 and TRBJ2-2; weak D call: TRBD2 (6 bases). This CDR3 is 15 amino acids long. V was trimmed by 3 bases and J by 4 bases, leaving 12 bases between them. Germline CDR1 SGHTA, CDR2 FQGNSA. The chain's CDR3 is CASSFGRGFTGELFF. DNA for the CDR3: TGTGCCAGCAGCTTCGGACGGGGGTTCACCGGGGAGCTGTTTTTT.

The CDR3 bases are TGTGCCAGCAGGCCCTCGGGTGGACATTACAATGAGCAGTTCTTC. This encodes CASRPSGGHYNEQFF. The chain is built from TRBV27 and TRBJ2-1, with D possibly matching TRBD1 (5 bases). V gave up 6 bases and J gave up 4 bases, with 16 bases separating them. Germline-derived CDR1 and CDR2 are MNHEY and SMNVEV (reference sequence). The CDR3 is made up of 15 amino acids.

CDR3 region: CASSHGQGPNEQFF. The CDR3, as DNA: TGCGCCAGCAGCCACGGACAGGGGCCCAATGAGCAGTTCTTC. The chain couples TRBV4-1 to TRBJ2-1, with 9 bases lining up with TRBD1. Per the germline V gene, CDR1 is MGHRA and CDR2 is YSYEKL. The CDR3 is 14 amino acids. V was pared by 3 bases and J by 6 bases, with 3 bases of the junction left unmatched.

The CDR3 spells CASSEGLAGYTGELFF. CDR3 bases: TGCGCCAGCAGTGAAGGTCTAGCGGGATACACCGGGGAGCTGTTTTTT. The rearrangement links TRBV10-1 to TRBJ2-2, with 9 bases matching TRBD2. The germline V gene encodes CDR1 WNHNN and CDR2 SYGVQD (reference sequence). Germline trimming cut 3 bases from V and 3 bases from J; bases unmatched to any gene: 5. The CDR3 is made up of 16 amino acids.

CDR3 amino acids: CASSPWDRWEAFF. CDR3 nucleotides: TGTGCCAGCAGCCCCTGGGACAGGTGGGAAGCTTTCTTT. The genes are TRBV5-6 and TRBJ1-1; TRBD1 aligns across 8 bases. This CDR3 spans 13 amino acids. With 4 bases clipped from V and 8 bases from J, the junction kept 7 bases outside the gene matches. The germline V gene encodes CDR1 SGHDT and CDR2 YYEEEE.

The CDR3 protein is CASSPSAGQGHNEQFF. CDR3 DNA sequence: TGTGCCAGCTCACCAAGTGCCGGACAGGGCCACAATGAGCAGTTCTTC. This sequence joins TRBV18 and TRBJ2-1, with 8 positions matching TRBD1. The CDR3 runs to 16 residues. The V and J ends lost 2 bases and 5 bases, in that order; junction bases with no gene match: 8. Germline assignment: CDR1 KGHSH and CDR2 LQKENI. The whole variable domain, remainder taken from reference TRBV18 and TRBJ2-1, is NAGVMQNPRHLVRRRGQEARLRCSPMKGHSHVYWYRQLPEEGLKFMVYLQKENIIDESGMPKERFSAEFPKEGPSILRIQQVVRGDSAAYFCASSPSAGQGHNEQFFGPGTRLTVL.

The V gene is TRBV11-2, the J gene TRBJ1-1; D gene unclear. This CDR3 contains 13 residues. V was shortened by 2 bases and J by 3 bases, with 7 bases between the two germline ends. Germline V gene lookup returns CDR1 SGHAT and CDR2 FQNNGV. The CDR3 loop reads CASSLSGDTEAFF. DNA of the CDR3: TGTGCCAGCAGCTTAAGCGGAGACACTGAAGCTTTCTTT.

The chain couples TRBV7-2 to TRBJ2-1, with 7 bases fitting TRBD1. With 5 bases clipped from V and 5 bases from J, the junction kept 9 bases outside the gene matches. CDR1 is SGHTA, CDR2 FQGNSA, per germline. This CDR3 comprises 15 residues. CDR3 coding DNA: TGTGCCAGCAGCAAGGGACAGTCACTTAACAATGAGCAGTTCTTC. Its translation: CASSKGQSLNNEQFF. Together with reference TRBV7-2 and TRBJ2-1, the CDR3 gives the full variable domain: GAGVSQSPSNKVTEKGKDVELRCDPISGHTALYWYRQSLGQGLEFLIYFQGNSAPDKSGLPSDRFSAERTGGSVSTLTIQRTQQEDSAVYLCASSKGQSLNNEQFFGPGTRLTVL.

The chain joins TRBV4-1 to TRBJ1-3, with TRBD1 matching 8 bases. V lost 0 bases to trimming and J lost 4 bases; unmatched junction nucleotides: 5. Germline V gene lookup returns CDR1 MGHRA and CDR2 YSYEKL. The CDR3 runs 16 residues. Here the CDR3 DNA reads TGCGCCAGCAGCCAAGAGGACAGGGCAATAGGAAACACCATATATTTT. It yields the protein CASSQEDRAIGNTIYF.

This chain links TRBV7-2 with TRBJ2-6, with 7 nucleotides matching TRBD2. This CDR3 is 15 amino acids long. Germline lookup yields CDR1 SGHTA and CDR2 FQGNSA. V was clipped by 5 bases and J by 8 bases; unmatched bases: 9. CDR3 coding DNA: TGTGCCAGCAGCCTTACCGGGGGGTTCCCCAACGTCCTGACTTTC. Its translation is CASSLTGGFPNVLTF. The full variable domain, its missing parts supplied by reference TRBV7-2 and TRBJ2-6, is GAGVSQSPSNKVTEKGKDVELRCDPISGHTALYWYRQSLGQGLEFLIYFQGNSAPDKSGLPSDRFSAERTGGSVSTLTIQRTQQEDSAVYLCASSLTGGFPNVLTFGAGSRLTVL.

This chain uses TRBV2 with TRBJ1-4; unclear D gene. This CDR3 comprises 13 residues. Germline CDR1 SNHLY, CDR2 FYNNEI. V was clipped by 1 base and J by 10 bases, with 10 bases between them. Here the CDR3 reads CASSEEPRRKLFF. As DNA, the CDR3 is TGTGCCAGCAGTGAAGAGCCCCGGAGAAAACTGTTTTTT.

The chain is built from TRBV5-5 and TRBJ2-7; 9 positions agree with TRBD1. This CDR3 is built from 15 residues. V trimming: 0 bases; J trimming: 2 bases; junction bases outside the gene matches: 3. Germline loops: CDR1 SGHKS, CDR2 YYEKEE (reference sequence). The CDR3 region is CASSLGTGAPYEQYF. The CDR3 DNA sequence: TGTGCCAGCAGCTTGGGGACAGGGGCCCCCTACGAGCAGTACTTC. The full variable domain, completed using reference TRBV5-5 and TRBJ2-7, is DAGVTQSPTHLIKTRGQQVTLRCSPISGHKSVSWYQQVLGQGPQFIFQYYEKEERGRGNFPDRFSARQFPNYSSELNVNALLLGDSALYLCASSLGTGAPYEQYFGPGTRLTVT.

The chain links TRBV5-1 to TRBJ2-1, with 8 bases matching TRBD2. This CDR3 contains 15 residues. Trimming removed 1 base from V and 6 bases from J; junction bases left unmatched: 6. Germline V gene lookup returns CDR1 SGHRS and CDR2 YFSETQ. The CDR3 here is CASSLSGRVGNEQFF. CDR3 nucleotides: TGCGCCAGCAGCTTGTCCGGGAGGGTAGGCAATGAGCAGTTCTTC. Complete variable domain (other parts from reference TRBV5-1 and TRBJ2-1): KAGVTQTPRYLIKTRGQQVTLSCSPISGHRSVSWYQQTPGQGLQFLFEYFSETQRNKGNFPGRFSGRQFSNSRSEMNVSTLELGDSALYLCASSLSGRVGNEQFFGPGTRLTVL.